This T cell receptor beta chain was retrieved from a study of graft-versus-host responses after intestinal transplantation. Study summary: Those transplanted obtained multivisceral, liver-intestinal, or isolated intestinal grafts. Following induction with anti-thymocyte globulin, all recipients were given tacrolimus and steroids for roughly three years. Study observations and caveats: Ileal or blood samples showed some GvH clones first, and such clones were also found in recipient marrow. Association was observed between peak circulating GvH clone levels and early post-transplant HvG declines.

This CDR3 has 18 amino acids. V was shortened by 2 bases and J by 4 bases, with 24 bases between the two germline ends. Germline lookup yields CDR1 SGHRS and CDR2 YFSETQ. Note on this clone: Its antigen remains unknown.

Profiling relied on immunoSEQ multiplex PCR, and the TCRdb table lists in-frame clones only, not all of them. The table records under 100,000 clones, less than 95% of them present only once. The genes are TRBV5-1 and TRBJ1-2; no firm D call. This TCR was sampled from a human donor who was the organ donor for an intestinal transplant. Sequenced here: unstimulated CD4+ T cells sorted from spleen or lymph node cells, sampled before transplant. The CDR3 spells CASSFRTDTPITGYGYTF. The CDR3 DNA reads as TGCGCCAGCAGCTTTCGGACGGATACTCCTATTACTGGCTATGGCTACACCTTC.